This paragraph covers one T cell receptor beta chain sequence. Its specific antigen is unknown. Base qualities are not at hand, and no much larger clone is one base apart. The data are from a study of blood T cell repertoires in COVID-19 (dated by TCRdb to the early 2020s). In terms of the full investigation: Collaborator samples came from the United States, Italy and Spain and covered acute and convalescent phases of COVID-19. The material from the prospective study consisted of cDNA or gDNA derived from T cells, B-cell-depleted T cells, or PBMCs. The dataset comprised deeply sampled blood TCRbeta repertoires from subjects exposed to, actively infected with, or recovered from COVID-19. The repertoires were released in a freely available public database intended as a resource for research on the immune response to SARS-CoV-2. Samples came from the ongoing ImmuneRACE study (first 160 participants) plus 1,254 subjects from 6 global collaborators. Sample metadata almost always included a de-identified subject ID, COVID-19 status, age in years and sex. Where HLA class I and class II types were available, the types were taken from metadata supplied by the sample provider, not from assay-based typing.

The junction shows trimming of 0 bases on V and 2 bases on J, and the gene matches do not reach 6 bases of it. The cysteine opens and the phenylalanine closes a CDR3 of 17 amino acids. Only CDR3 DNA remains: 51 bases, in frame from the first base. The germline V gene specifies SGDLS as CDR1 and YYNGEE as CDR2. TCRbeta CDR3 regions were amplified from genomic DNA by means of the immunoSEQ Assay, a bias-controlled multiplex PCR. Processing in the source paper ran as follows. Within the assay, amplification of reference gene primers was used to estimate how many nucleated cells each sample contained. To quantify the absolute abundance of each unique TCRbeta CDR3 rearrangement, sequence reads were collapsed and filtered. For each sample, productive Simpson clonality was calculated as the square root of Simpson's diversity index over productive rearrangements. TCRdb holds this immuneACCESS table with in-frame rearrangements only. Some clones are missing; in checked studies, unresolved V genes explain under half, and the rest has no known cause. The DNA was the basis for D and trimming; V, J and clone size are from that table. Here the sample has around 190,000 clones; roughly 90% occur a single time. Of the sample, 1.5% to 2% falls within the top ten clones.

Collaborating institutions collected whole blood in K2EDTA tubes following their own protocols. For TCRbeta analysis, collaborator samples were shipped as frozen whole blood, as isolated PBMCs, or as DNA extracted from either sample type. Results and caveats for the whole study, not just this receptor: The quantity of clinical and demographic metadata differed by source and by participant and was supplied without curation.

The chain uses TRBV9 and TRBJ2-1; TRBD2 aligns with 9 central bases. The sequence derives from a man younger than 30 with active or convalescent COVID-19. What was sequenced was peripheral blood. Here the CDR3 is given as CASSVVSSGTTYNEQFF. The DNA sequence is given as TGTGCCAGCAGCGTAGTGTCTAGCGGGACCACCTACAATGAGCAGTTCTTC.